A selection of T cell receptor beta chains follows, all from one sample in a study of shared clonotypes between healthy human individuals. Assay: immunoSEQ multiplex PCR; the TCRdb copy retains only in-frame clones and omits some. The sample records about 600,000 clones, more than 95% being singletons. The specimen was naive CD4+ T cells sorted from blood. These receptors all stem from a woman between 25 and 40 years old in good health. The CDR3 runs from the conserved cysteine through the conserved F or W. Each record gives: V gene, D gene, clone size, J gene, CDR3 protein, CDR3 DNA. The D gene is left open where the match is weak. Some rows have no size entry. The others give once, few or many, or a class for an expanded clone.

V: TRBV6-5; D: TRBD1; size: -; J: TRBJ1-5; CDR3: CASRGDRGSNQPQHF; DNA: TGTGCCAGCAGAGGTGACAGGGGCAGCAATCAGCCCCAGCATTTT
V: TRBV5-1; D: -; size: -; J: TRBJ2-3; CDR3: CASSWGTVTDTQYF; DNA: TGCGCCAGCAGCTGGGGGACGGTGACAGATACGCAGTATTTT
V: TRBV2; D: -; size: -; J: TRBJ2-1; CDR3: CASSFGGEQFF; DNA: TGTGCCAGCTCCTTCGGCGGAGAGCAGTTCTTC
V: TRBV19; D: -; size: -; J: TRBJ1-4; CDR3: CASSTPGHLYEKLFF; DNA: TGTGCCAGTAGTACCCCGGGACACCTATATGAAAAACTGTTTTTT
V: TRBV5-5; D: -; size: once; J: TRBJ2-7; CDR3: CASRSRGLYYEQYF; DNA: TGTGCCAGCAGATCCCGGGGACTTTACTACGAGCAGTACTTC
V: TRBV7-6; D: -; size: -; J: TRBJ2-1; CDR3: CASSLDRIYNEQFF; DNA: TGTGCCAGCAGCTTAGATCGGATCTACAATGAGCAGTTCTTC
V: TRBV30; D: TRBD2; size: -; J: TRBJ2-1; CDR3: CAWEGLAGNEQFF; DNA: TGTGCCTGGGAGGGACTAGCGGGCAATGAGCAGTTCTTC
V: TRBV7-9; D: -; size: once; J: TRBJ1-3; CDR3: CASSPREPGNTIYF; DNA: TGTGCCAGCAGCCCCAGGGAACCCGGAAACACCATATATTTT
V: TRBV2; D: TRBD2; size: -; J: TRBJ2-5; CDR3: CASRGSGRETQYF; DNA: TGTGCCAGTAGGGGAAGCGGGAGGGAGACCCAGTACTTC
V: TRBV11-2; D: -; size: -; J: TRBJ2-6; CDR3: CASSPSGANVLTF; DNA: TGTGCCAGCAGCCCCTCTGGGGCCAACGTCCTGACTTTC
V: TRBV25-1; D: TRBD1; size: -; J: TRBJ1-4; CDR3: CASSDQLGQAKEKLFF; DNA: TGTGCCAGCAGTGACCAGCTGGGACAGGCCAAAGAAAAACTGTTTTTT
V: TRBV4-2; D: TRBD2; size: -; J: TRBJ2-7; CDR3: CASSQAPGGLHF; DNA: TGTGCCAGCAGCCAAGCCCCGGGAGGGCTACACTTC
V: TRBV7-3; D: -; size: -; J: TRBJ1-5; CDR3: CASSLRTDNQPQHF; DNA: TGTGCCAGCAGCTTAAGGACAGATAATCAGCCCCAGCATTTT
V: TRBV6-1; D: -; size: -; J: TRBJ1-2; CDR3: CASSELGAGESINYGYTF; DNA: TGTGCCAGCAGTGAATTGGGGGCCGGCGAATCCATTAACTATGGCTACACCTTC
V: TRBV5-1; D: -; size: -; J: TRBJ2-5; CDR3: CASTTQETQYF; DNA: TGCGCCAGCACCACCCAAGAGACCCAGTACTTC
V: TRBV11-2; D: -; size: -; J: TRBJ1-5; CDR3: CASSLDRRNQPQHF; DNA: TGTGCCAGCAGCCTAGACAGGCGGAATCAGCCCCAGCATTTT
V: TRBV19; D: TRBD1; size: -; J: TRBJ2-1; CDR3: CASSMGQAYNEQFF; DNA: TGTGCCAGTAGTATGGGACAGGCCTACAATGAGCAGTTCTTC